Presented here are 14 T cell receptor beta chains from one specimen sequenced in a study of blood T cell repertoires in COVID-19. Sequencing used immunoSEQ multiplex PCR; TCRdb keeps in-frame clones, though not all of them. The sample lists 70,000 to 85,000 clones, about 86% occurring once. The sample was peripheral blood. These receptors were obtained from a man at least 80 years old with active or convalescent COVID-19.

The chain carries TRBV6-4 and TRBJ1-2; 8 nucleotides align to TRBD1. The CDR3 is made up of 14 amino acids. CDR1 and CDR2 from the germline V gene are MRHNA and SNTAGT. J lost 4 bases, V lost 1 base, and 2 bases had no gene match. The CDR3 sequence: CASSDWTGTYGYTF. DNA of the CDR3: TGTGCCAGCAGTGACTGGACAGGGACCTATGGCTACACCTTC.

This CDR3 reads CASSTDREVWYEQYF. As DNA, the CDR3 is TGTGCCAGCAGTACGGACAGGGAGGTTTGGTACGAGCAGTACTTC. The chain employs TRBV6-2 or TRBV6-3 and TRBJ2-7, with 8 bases aligning to TRBD1. This CDR3 is 15 amino acids long. The V gene end was trimmed by 5 bases and the J gene end by 4 bases; junction bases not matched to a gene: 10. Germline lookup yields CDR1 MNHEY and CDR2 SVGEGT.

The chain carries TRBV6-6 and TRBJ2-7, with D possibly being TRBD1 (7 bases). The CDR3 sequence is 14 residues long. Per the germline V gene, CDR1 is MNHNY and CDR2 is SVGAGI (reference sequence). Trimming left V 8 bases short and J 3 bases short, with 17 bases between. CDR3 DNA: TGTGCCAGCGTCGCGACAGGGACTTACTACGAGCAGTACTTC. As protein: CASVATGTYYEQYF.

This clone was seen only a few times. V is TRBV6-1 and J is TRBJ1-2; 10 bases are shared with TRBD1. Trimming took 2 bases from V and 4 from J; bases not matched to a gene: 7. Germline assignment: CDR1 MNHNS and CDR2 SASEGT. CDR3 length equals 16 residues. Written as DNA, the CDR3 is TGTGCCAGCAGTGAATCGGGACAGGGGTTCATCTATGGCTACACCTTC. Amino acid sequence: CASSESGQGFIYGYTF.

The CDR3 loop reads CASSLASGGNTGELFF. In nucleotides, the CDR3 is TGTGCCAGCAGCTTAGCTAGCGGGGGAAACACCGGGGAGCTGTTTTTT. The chain is built from TRBV7-3 and TRBJ2-2; TRBD2 aligns across 10 bases. Germline CDR1 reads SGHTA; CDR2 reads FQGTGA. The CDR3 has 16 amino acids. V lost 2 bases and J lost 2; bases outside the gene matches: 2.

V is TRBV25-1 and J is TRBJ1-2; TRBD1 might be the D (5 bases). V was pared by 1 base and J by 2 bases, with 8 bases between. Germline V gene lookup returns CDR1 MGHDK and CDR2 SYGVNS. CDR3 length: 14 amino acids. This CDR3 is CASSEWGRNYGYTF. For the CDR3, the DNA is TGTGCCAGCAGTGAATGGGGCAGAAACTATGGCTACACCTTC.

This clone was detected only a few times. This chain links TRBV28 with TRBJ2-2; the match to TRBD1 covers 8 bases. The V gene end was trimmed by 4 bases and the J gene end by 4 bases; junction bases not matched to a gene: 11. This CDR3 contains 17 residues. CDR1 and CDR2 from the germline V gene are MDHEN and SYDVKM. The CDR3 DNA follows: TGTGCCAGCAGTTCACAGGGGGTAGGAATCGTCACCGGGGAGCTGTTTTTT. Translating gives CASSSQGVGIVTGELFF. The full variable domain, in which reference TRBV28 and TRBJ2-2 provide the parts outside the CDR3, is DVKVTQSSRYLVKRTGEKVFLECVQDMDHENMFWYRQDPGLGLRLIYFSYDVKMKEKGDIPEGYSVSREKKERFSLILESASTNQTSMYLCASSSQGVGIVTGELFFGEGSRLTVL.

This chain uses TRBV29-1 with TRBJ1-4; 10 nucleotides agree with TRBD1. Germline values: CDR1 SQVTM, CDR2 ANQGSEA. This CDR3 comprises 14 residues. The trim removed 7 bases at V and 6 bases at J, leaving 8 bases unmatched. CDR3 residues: CSATGGMGDEKLFF. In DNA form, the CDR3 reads TGCAGCGCGACAGGGGGCATGGGAGATGAAAAACTGTTTTTT.

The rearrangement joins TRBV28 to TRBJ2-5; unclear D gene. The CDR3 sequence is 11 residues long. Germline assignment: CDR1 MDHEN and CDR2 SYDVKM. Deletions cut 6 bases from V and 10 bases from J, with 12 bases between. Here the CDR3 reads CASSLTIDQYF. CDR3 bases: TGTGCCAGCAGCCTCACTATTGACCAGTACTTC.

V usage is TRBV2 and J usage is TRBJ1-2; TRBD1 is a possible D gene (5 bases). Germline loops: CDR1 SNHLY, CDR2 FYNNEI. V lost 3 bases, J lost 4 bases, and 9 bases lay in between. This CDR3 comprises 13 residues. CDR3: CASSDRDSYGYTF. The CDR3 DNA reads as TGTGCCAGCAGTGACAGGGATTCCTATGGCTACACCTTC.

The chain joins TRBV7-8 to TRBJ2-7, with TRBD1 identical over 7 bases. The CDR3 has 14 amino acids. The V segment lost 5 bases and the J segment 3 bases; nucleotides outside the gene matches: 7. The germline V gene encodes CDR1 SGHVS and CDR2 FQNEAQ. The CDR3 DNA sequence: TGTGCCAGCAGCAGGATAGACAGGGTCTACGAGCAGTACTTC. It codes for CASSRIDRVYEQYF.

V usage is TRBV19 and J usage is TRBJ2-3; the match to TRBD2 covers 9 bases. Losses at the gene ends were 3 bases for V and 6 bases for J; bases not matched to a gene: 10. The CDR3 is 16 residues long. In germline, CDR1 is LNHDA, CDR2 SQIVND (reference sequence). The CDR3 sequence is CASSIMAGGGPDTQYF. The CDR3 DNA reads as TGTGCCAGTAGTATTATGGCGGGAGGGGGTCCCGATACGCAGTATTTT.

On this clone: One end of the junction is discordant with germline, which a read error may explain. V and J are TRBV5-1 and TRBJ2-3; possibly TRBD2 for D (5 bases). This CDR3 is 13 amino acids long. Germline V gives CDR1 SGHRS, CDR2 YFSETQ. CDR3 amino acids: CASSFASIDTQYF. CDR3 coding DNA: TGCGCCAGCAGCTTCGCTAGCATAGATACGCAGTATTTT.

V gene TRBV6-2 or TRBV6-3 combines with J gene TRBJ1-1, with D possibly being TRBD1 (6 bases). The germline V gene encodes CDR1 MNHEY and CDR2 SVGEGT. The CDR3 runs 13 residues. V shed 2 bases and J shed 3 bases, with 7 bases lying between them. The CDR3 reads CASSYGQYTEAFF. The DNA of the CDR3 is TGTGCCAGCAGTTACGGACAGTACACTGAAGCTTTCTTT.